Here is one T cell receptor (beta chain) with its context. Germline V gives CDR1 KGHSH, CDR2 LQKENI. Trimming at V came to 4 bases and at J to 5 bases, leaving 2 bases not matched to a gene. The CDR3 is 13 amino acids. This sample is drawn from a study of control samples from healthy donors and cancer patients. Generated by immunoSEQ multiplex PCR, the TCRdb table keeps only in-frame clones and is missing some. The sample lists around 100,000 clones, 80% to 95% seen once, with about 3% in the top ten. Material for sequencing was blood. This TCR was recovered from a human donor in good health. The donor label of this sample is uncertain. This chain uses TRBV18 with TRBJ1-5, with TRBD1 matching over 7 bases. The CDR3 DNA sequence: TGTGCCAGCTCACTCGACAGGGATCAGCCCCAGCATTTT. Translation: CASSLDRDQPQHF. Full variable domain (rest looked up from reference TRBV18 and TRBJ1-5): NAGVMQNPRHLVRRRGQEARLRCSPMKGHSHVYWYRQLPEEGLKFMVYLQKENIIDESGMPKERFSAEFPKEGPSILRIQQVVRGDSAAYFCASSLDRDQPQHFGDGTRLSIL.